The sequence of this TCR beta chain was determined in a study of radiotherapy plus CTLA-4 blockade in lung cancer. Study-level background: Objective responses were documented in around 19% of patients, with disease control in roughly 30%.

This clone was detected once. Trimming cost V 4 bases and J 2 bases, with 7 bases left between them. The CDR3 runs to 13 residues. Germline V CDR1 and CDR2: SNHLY, FYNNEI. Measured with immunoSEQ multiplex PCR; TCRdb has only the in-frame clones, and not every one. The sample records some 70,000 clones, approximately 79% being singletons. The receptor was isolated from a human donor with non-small cell lung cancer who had a complete response to radiotherapy plus ipilimumab. The sequencing used peripheral blood, collected from a patient treated with radiotherapy plus ipilimumab. This chain joins TRBV2 and TRBJ2-3; D not certain. CDR3 DNA sequence: TGTGCCAGCAGTGTCATGGTCACAGATACGCAGTATTTT. Its protein product is CASSVMVTDTQYF.